These 23 T cell receptor beta chains came from one sample sequenced in a study of shared clonotypes between healthy human individuals. The table came from immunoSEQ multiplex PCR; TCRdb's copy has only in-frame clones and leaves some out. The sample shows around 340,000 clones, more than 60% of them seen only once. Specimen: memory CD4+ T cells sorted from blood. The subset denotes: CD45RA-negative fraction. The receptors shown here come from a man aged 25-45 years in good health.

The V call is TRBV5-1, the J call TRBJ2-7, with D unclear. Germline CDR1 reads SGHRS; CDR2 reads YFSETQ. V was trimmed by 2 bases and J by 3 bases, leaving 9 bases between them. The CDR3 consists of 13 residues. The CDR3 sequence: CASSFDGFYEQYF. The CDR3 DNA follows: TGCGCCAGCAGCTTCGACGGTTTCTACGAGCAGTACTTC.

The rearrangement links TRBV10-3 to TRBJ1-2, with D perhaps TRBD1 (6 bases). The germline V gene encodes CDR1 ENHRY and CDR2 SYGVKD. Trimming pared 6 bases from V and 0 bases from J, leaving 14 bases between. CDR3 length equals 15 residues. The CDR3 bases are TGTGCCATCAGATTTTCAGGGGAAGCTAACTATGGCTACACCTTC. Translated, it gives CAIRFSGEANYGYTF.

This clone was seen more than once but under ten times. The V call is TRBV27, the J call TRBJ1-2, with D tentatively TRBD1 (5 bases). The V and J ends lost 3 bases and 0 bases respectively, with 11 bases between them. The CDR3 loop spans 15 amino acids. Germline V lookup: CDR1 MNHEY, CDR2 SMNVEV (reference sequence). The CDR3 coding sequence is TGTGCCAGCAGTTTTATCCAGGGAGCTAACTATGGCTACACCTTC. Translating it yields CASSFIQGANYGYTF.

The CDR3 DNA reads TGTGCCAGCAGTTTAGGGTCTGCCCCTGAAAAACTGTTTTTT. Translating gives CASSLGSAPEKLFF. The gene calls are TRBV28 and TRBJ1-4; D is uncertain. Germline V gene lookup returns CDR1 MDHEN and CDR2 SYDVKM. This CDR3 is built from 14 residues. With 2 bases removed from V and 7 bases from J, the gap between germline ends came to 11 bases.

J is TRBJ1-1 and V is TRBV7-2; D is ambiguous. Germline lookup yields CDR1 SGHTA and CDR2 FQGNSA. This CDR3 spans 15 amino acids. Trimming removed 3 bases at V and 1 base at J, with 12 bases between. As DNA, the CDR3 is TGTGCCAGCAGCTTTGCGAGCTCTTCGAACACTGAAGCTTTCTTT. Its translation: CASSFASSSNTEAFF.

As for this clone: Other DNA sequences of this sample code for an identical CDR3. This sequence joins TRBV18 and TRBJ2-3; D is possibly TRBD1 (7 bases). The V gene lost 1 base and the J gene lost 8 bases, with 22 bases spanning the gap. The CDR3 contains 17 residues. Germline CDR1 and CDR2: KGHSH and LQKENI. CDR3 region: CASSPRKTGREYGTQYF. The CDR3 DNA reads as TGTGCCAGCTCACCACGAAAGACAGGGCGGGAATACGGTACGCAGTATTTT.

V usage is TRBV4-3 and J usage is TRBJ1-2; unclear D gene. Trimming pared 5 bases from V and 8 bases from J, leaving 12 bases between. Germline CDR1 reads LGHNA; CDR2 reads YSLEER. The CDR3 is made up of 12 amino acids. Here the CDR3 reads CASSDGPGGYTF. The CDR3 nucleotides read TGCGCCAGCAGCGACGGGCCTGGGGGCTACACCTTC.

This clone was observed a handful of times. CDR3 residues: CASTGVLYEQYF. CDR3 DNA sequence: TGTGCCAGCACCGGGGTCCTCTACGAGCAGTACTTC. J is TRBJ2-7 and V is TRBV28, with D possibly matching TRBD2 (5 bases). With 7 bases removed from V and 3 bases from J, the gap between germline ends came to 10 bases. The CDR3 sequence is 12 residues long. Germline assignment: CDR1 MDHEN and CDR2 SYDVKM.

The V and J genes are TRBV20-1 and TRBJ2-7, with D possibly TRBD2 on 5 matching bases. V was clipped by 7 bases and J by 4 bases, with 11 bases between them. Germline V gene lookup returns CDR1 DFQATT and CDR2 SNEGSKA (reference sequence). This CDR3 has 11 amino acids. The CDR3: CSVRRVYEQYF. CDR3 nucleotide sequence: TGCAGTGTCAGGCGGGTGTACGAGCAGTACTTC.

V usage is TRBV6-1 and J usage is TRBJ2-7; TRBD1 agrees at 9 bases. J was trimmed by 4 bases and V by 11 bases; bases with no gene match: 9. This CDR3 contains 13 residues. Germline V gene data show CDR1 as MNHNS and CDR2 as SASEGT. CDR3 DNA sequence: TGTGCCCTGAGCGTGGACAGGGGATACGAGCAGTACTTC. As protein: CALSVDRGYEQYF.

This chain links TRBV2 with TRBJ1-2; D remains unclear. V was cut by 3 bases and J by 4 bases, with 3 bases left in between. Germline V gene lookup returns CDR1 SNHLY and CDR2 FYNNEI. This CDR3 comprises 11 residues. CDR3 bases: TGTGCCAGCAGTGAGTTCTATGGCTACACCTTC. Amino acids: CASSEFYGYTF. Complete variable domain (other parts from reference TRBV2 and TRBJ1-2): EPEVTQTPSHQVTQMGQEVILRCVPISNHLYFYWYRQILGQKVEFLVSFYNNEISEKSEIFDDQFSVERPDGSNFTLKIRSTKLEDSAMYFCASSEFYGYTFGSGTRLTVV.

For the CDR3, the DNA is TGCGCCAGCAGCTCTGGGGGGGCAAGAGCGAACACTGAAGCTTTCTTT. Translation gives CASSSGGARANTEAFF. The rearrangement links TRBV5-1 to TRBJ1-1, with D perhaps matching TRBD1 (6 bases). Looked up from germline, CDR1 is SGHRS and CDR2 is YFSETQ. CDR3 length equals 16 residues. V lost 3 bases and J 1 base, leaving 16 bases between the germline ends.

This clone was counted only a few times. This specimen includes other DNA sequences encoding the same CDR3. The chain recombines TRBV28 with TRBJ2-2; 9 nucleotides match TRBD2. The CDR3 contains 15 residues. The germline CDR1 and CDR2 sequences are MDHEN and SYDVKM. Germline trimming cut 3 bases from V and 3 bases from J; bases unmatched to any gene: 2. The CDR3 is CASSLVAGDTGELFF. CDR3 DNA: TGTGCCAGCAGTTTGGTAGCGGGAGACACCGGGGAGCTGTTTTTT. Combining the CDR3 with reference TRBV28 and TRBJ2-2 gives the whole variable domain DVKVTQSSRYLVKRTGEKVFLECVQDMDHENMFWYRQDPGLGLRLIYFSYDVKMKEKGDIPEGYSVSREKKERFSLILESASTNQTSMYLCASSLVAGDTGELFFGEGSRLTVL.

The rearrangement links TRBV5-6 to TRBJ2-7; 10 nucleotides match TRBD2. With V trimmed by 4 bases and J by 0 bases, 1 base remained unmatched. Germline CDR1 and CDR2: SGHDT and YYEEEE. CDR3 length: 14 amino acids. The CDR3 DNA reads as TGTGCCAGCAGCCGGACTAGCGGCTCCTACGAGCAGTACTTC. Translated: CASSRTSGSYEQYF.

This sequence joins TRBV5-6 and TRBJ1-1, with D tentatively TRBD1 (6 bases). There are 14 residues in the CDR3. CDR1 and CDR2 from the germline V gene are SGHDT and YYEEEE. Trimming shortened V by 5 bases and J by 0 bases, and 11 bases separated the two germline ends. Written as DNA, the CDR3 is TGTGCCAGCAGAGAACAGGGATTGAACACTGAAGCTTTCTTT. Translated: CASREQGLNTEAFF.

V gene TRBV10-3 combines with J gene TRBJ1-5, with D perhaps TRBD1 (5 bases). The CDR3 runs 11 residues. CDR1 is ENHRY and CDR2 is SYGVKD in the germline V gene. Trimming pared 11 bases from V and 7 bases from J, leaving 12 bases between. The CDR3, as DNA: TGTGCCGAGAGTGGGGCACAGCCCCAGCATTTT. It yields the protein CAESGAQPQHF.

There are many counts of this clone. The chain recombines TRBV29-1 with TRBJ2-3; 8 nucleotides line up with TRBD2. The J segment lost 5 bases and the V segment lost 2 bases, leaving 12 bases of the junction unmatched. Looked up from germline, CDR1 is SQVTM and CDR2 is ANQGSEA. CDR3 size: 16 residues. The CDR3 coding sequence is TGCAGCGTTGAACTTCGGCTAGCGGGCGTGGTAGATACGCAGTATTTT. This encodes CSVELRLAGVVDTQYF.

The chain's CDR3 is CASSLTQDSNQPQHF. The CDR3 DNA is TGTGCCAGCTCCCTAACACAGGATAGCAATCAGCCCCAGCATTTT. V and J are TRBV18 and TRBJ1-5, with D possibly being TRBD1 (5 bases). The germline V gene encodes CDR1 KGHSH and CDR2 LQKENI. The ends were cut back, 6 bases at V and 0 bases at J, with 12 bases in the middle. This CDR3 is built from 15 residues.

With regard to this clone: It differs at one base from a far larger clone, so likely a read error. This chain joins TRBV7-6 and TRBJ1-5; the match to TRBD1 covers 10 bases. Trimming removed 5 bases from V and 6 bases from J; junction bases left unmatched: 1. The CDR3 is 13 amino acids. Germline CDR1 SGHVS, CDR2 FNYEAQ. For the CDR3, the DNA is TGTGCCAGCAGCGGGGACAGGGGTCAGCCCCAGCATTTT. Amino acid sequence: CASSGDRGQPQHF.

The table lists this clone with many counts. The V gene is TRBV11-2, the J gene TRBJ2-2; 10 bases map to TRBD2. Germline V gives CDR1 SGHAT, CDR2 FQNNGV. V trimming: 6 bases; J trimming: 4 bases; junction bases outside the gene matches: 5. The CDR3 contains 15 residues. The CDR3 region is CASSQSGRVTGELFF. Written as DNA, the CDR3 is TGTGCCAGCAGTCAAAGCGGGAGGGTCACCGGGGAGCTGTTTTTT.

The chain combines TRBV11-2 with TRBJ2-7; D is unresolved. Germline-derived CDR1 and CDR2 are SGHAT and FQNNGV. Trimming took 5 bases from V and 1 from J, leaving 12 bases between them. There are 14 residues in the CDR3. The CDR3 protein is CASSPRANSYEQYF. The CDR3, as DNA: TGTGCCAGCAGCCCCCGAGCGAATTCCTACGAGCAGTACTTC.

The chain combines TRBV10-3 with TRBJ2-7; no definite D call. The V gene's germline CDR1 is ENHRY and CDR2 SYGVKD. Deletions cut 3 bases from V and 6 bases from J, with 6 bases between. The CDR3 is 11 amino acids. The chain's CDR3 is CAISDMSEQYF. The CDR3 region has the DNA TGTGCCATCAGTGACATGAGCGAGCAGTACTTC.

At least ten counts were recorded for this clone. This chain links TRBV5-1 with TRBJ2-7, with a possible D match to TRBD2 (6 bases). The CDR3 loop spans 12 amino acids. CDR1 is SGHRS and CDR2 is YFSETQ in the germline V gene. Trimming cost V 4 bases and J 1 base, with 6 bases left between them. CDR3 nucleotide sequence: TGCGCCAGCAGCCGGGAGTCCTACGAGCAGTACTTC. Its protein product is CASSRESYEQYF. Based on the CDR3 plus reference TRBV5-1 and TRBJ2-7, the full variable domain is KAGVTQTPRYLIKTRGQQVTLSCSPISGHRSVSWYQQTPGQGLQFLFEYFSETQRNKGNFPGRFSGRQFSNSRSEMNVSTLELGDSALYLCASSRESYEQYFGPGTRLTVT.